The clone carrying this T cell receptor (beta chain) was seen a handful of times. Its antigen is as yet unknown. The sample comes from a study of blood T cells in healthy people across ages. Study-level points and caveats: In older individuals, TCR beta diversity per million T cells was lower, falling roughly linearly with age.

Germline V lookup: CDR1 SGHDT, CDR2 YYEEEE. The V end was cut by 2 bases, the J end by 5 bases, with 15 bases between. The CDR3 runs to 15 residues. Alongside a J-beta primer mix, a sample-barcoded 5' primer served in a second PCR lasting roughly 7 to 12 cycles. Each cDNA molecule received a tag from a template-switch adaptor that had 12 random nucleotides. Via MiXCR, TCRdb re-called the 5' RACE reads, giving one row per CDR3 protein. This table holds 700,000 to 900,000 distinct CDR3 sequences, roughly 24% found once. The same data also contributed to another study, on T cells of mothers and their children. Per that study: Each mother yielded more than 8 million TCR beta CDR3 reads. Each child yielded a few million reads.

The sequenced material came from blood. The receptor was derived from a boy younger than 18 in good health. This chain connects TRBV5-6 to TRBJ2-3; D gene uncertain. The CDR3 sequence: CASSFETTRGDTQYF. For the CDR3, the DNA is TGTGCCAGCAGCTTTGAGACAACTCGAGGAGATACGCAGTATTTT.